The 2 T cell receptor beta chains below come from one sample, sequenced in a study of a mutant IDH1 vaccine in newly diagnosed glioma. Time point indicated: week 23, last vaccination. Alongside topical imiquimod, each dose of vaccine comprised 300 ug of mutant IDH1 20-mer peptide. These TCRs are of unknown antigen specificity. Profiling relied on immunoSEQ multiplex PCR, and the TCRdb table lists in-frame clones only, not all of them. The data contain roughly 50,000 clones, approximately 78% of them seen just once; the ten biggest clones take up roughly 8.4%. Sample: PBMCs, taken from a glioma patient whose treatment included an IDH1 peptide vaccine. The receptors stem from a woman aged 40 to 50 with glioma. Some clones in this sample may be carry-over from other donors' samples.

The rearrangement joins TRBV2 to TRBJ2-1; 10 bases fit TRBD1. Losses at the gene ends were 5 bases for V and 7 bases for J; bases not matched to a gene: 8. The CDR3 has 15 residues. Germline V gives CDR1 SNHLY, CDR2 FYNNEI. Here the CDR3 DNA reads TGTGCCAGCAGTCAGACAGGGGGCGTAATGAATGAGCAGTTCTTC. Amino acids: CASSQTGGVMNEQFF.

The rearrangement links TRBV6-5 to TRBJ1-1; D unresolved. Germline values: CDR1 MNHEY, CDR2 SVGAGI. Trimming took 4 bases from V and 6 from J, leaving 21 bases between them. This CDR3 is 16 amino acids long. The chain's CDR3 is CASSSTGWVGTAEAFF. CDR3 DNA: TGTGCCAGCAGTTCGACGGGGTGGGTGGGTACAGCTGAAGCTTTCTTT.